Listed below are T cell receptor beta chains from one sample, sequenced in a study of lymphopenia after photon versus proton radiotherapy. Some clones are missing from TCRdb's copy, which holds only in-frame ones; the method was immunoSEQ multiplex PCR. There are around 27,000 clones in the sample; roughly 90% occur only once, and 0.81% lies in the top ten. This sample comprised peripheral blood, obtained from a patient treated with photon-based radiotherapy. The source is a woman aged 50 to 60 with cholangiocarcinoma. Each CDR3 is given with its conserved first and last residue. Fields, in order: clone size, J gene, V gene, D gene, CDR3 DNA, CDR3 protein. A D gene is named only where the DNA matches it firmly. Some rows mark clone size as missing; the rest say once, few, many or name a class of expanded clone.

>-|TRBJ1-1|TRBV18|TRBD1
TGTGCCAGCTCACCGACAGGGTTGGACACTGAAGCTTTCTTT
CASSPTGLDTEAFF
>-|TRBJ2-1|TRBV11-2|-
TGTGCCAGCAGCCCATCAGCAAGCCCCTCCAATGAGCAGTTCTTC
CASSPSASPSNEQFF
>-|TRBJ2-6|TRBV19|-
TGTGCCAGTAGTCCTTCTGGGGCCAACGTCCTGACTTTC
CASSPSGANVLTF
>-|TRBJ2-6|TRBV27|-
TGTGCCAGCAGTACCATTTTTCGGGGGACTGGGGCCAACGTCCTGACTTTC
CASSTIFRGTGANVLTF
>-|TRBJ2-5|TRBV28|-
TGTGCCAGCAGTTTAGGCGTGGGCGAGACCCAGTACTTC
CASSLGVGETQYF
>-|TRBJ2-2|TRBV2|-
TGTGCCTGCATAGATAGCAACACCGGGGAGCTGTTTTTT
CACIDSNTGELFF
>-|TRBJ2-1|TRBV5-1|-
TGCGCCAGCATCTCGGCCCCCCCGCGCAATGAGCAGTTCTTC
CASISAPPRNEQFF
>-|TRBJ1-4|TRBV12-2|-
TGTGCAAGTCGCTTAGCGGCGGCGACCCGGGCTCATAATGAAAAACTGTTTTTT
CASRLAAATRAHNEKLFF
>-|TRBJ2-1|TRBV2|-
TGTGCCAGCACCCTCCGTTTTGGTGATGAGCAGTTCTTC
CASTLRFGDEQFF
>-|TRBJ2-7|TRBV27|TRBD1
TGTGCCAGCAGGGGACCGGGACAGGGGTTCGACGAGCAGTACTTC
CASRGPGQGFDEQYF
>-|TRBJ1-2|TRBV2|-
TGTGCCAGCAGTGTAAACAGTCCGAGAGCCAACTATGGCTACACCTTC
CASSVNSPRANYGYTF
>-|TRBJ1-1|TRBV7-8|-
TGTGCCAGCAGCCACCGGTGGGGTGAAGCTTTCTTT
CASSHRWGEAFF
>-|TRBJ1-1|TRBV5-1|-
TGCGCCAGCAGCTTGGAGTCAGTTAACACTGAAGCTTTCTTT
CASSLESVNTEAFF
>few|TRBJ1-3|TRBV5-6|-
TGTGCCAGCAGCTCTCCGGGATTCTCTGGAAACACCATATATTTT
CASSSPGFSGNTIYF
>few|TRBJ1-5|TRBV7-8|-
TGTGCCAGCAGCTTAGAGTATGGGTGGCCCCAGCATTTT
CASSLEYGWPQHF
>once|TRBJ1-2|TRBV14|-
TGTGCCAGCAGCCCCAGTTTGTACGATGGCTACACCTTC
CASSPSLYDGYTF
>-|TRBJ2-1|TRBV7-8|-
TGTGCCAGCAGCAGGGATAATGAGCAGTTCTTC
CASSRDNEQFF
>-|TRBJ1-5|TRBV9|-
TGTGCCAGCAGCGTAGATTGGGGACATCAGCCCCAGCATTTT
CASSVDWGHQPQHF
>-|TRBJ2-5|TRBV7-2|TRBD1
TGTGCCAGCAGCTCACCAGGGACAGTTCGGGAGACCCAGTACTTC
CASSSPGTVRETQYF
>-|TRBJ1-2|TRBV4-3|-
TGCGCCAGCAGCCAGACTGGAGAAGGGTCCTATGGCTACACCTTC
CASSQTGEGSYGYTF
>-|TRBJ1-3|TRBV7-2|-
TGTGCCAGCAGCCCGCAACAGGGCTCTGGAAACACCATATATTTT
CASSPQQGSGNTIYF